These T cell receptor beta chains were read from a single sample in a study of cytomegalovirus exposure and HLA in healthy donors. Produced via immunoSEQ multiplex PCR; TCRdb's table is partial and in-frame only. The sample lists about 170,000 clones, approximately 86% occurring once. Material: PBMCs. The origin of the receptors is a woman aged 18-29 years in good health and CMV-seronegative. Both conserved end residues are part of each CDR3. The D gene is left open where the match is weak. Clone size appears in some rows only: once, few, many, or a class for an expanded clone.

-,TRBV27,-,TRBJ1-1,TGTGCCAGCAGTTTATTCAGGGAAACTGAAGCTTTCTTT,CASSLFRETEAFF
-,TRBV5-1,-,TRBJ2-5,TGCGCCAGCCGAGCCGGGGTTATCTACGCTTGGGAGACCCAGTACTTC,CASRAGVIYAWETQYF
-,TRBV27,-,TRBJ1-4,TGTGCCAGCAGCTCAGTAAAGGGAGGTGAAAAACTGTTTTTT,CASSSVKGGEKLFF
-,TRBV10-2,TRBD2,TRBJ2-7,TGCGCCAGCACGGCGGGGGAACCCTACGAGCAGTACTTC,CASTAGEPYEQYF
-,TRBV2,TRBD1,TRBJ2-5,TGTGCCAGCAGACTGATACAGGGGAAACAAGAGACCCAGTACTTC,CASRLIQGKQETQYF
-,TRBV7-2,-,TRBJ2-5,TGTGCCAGCAGCCCTACTAGTAGAGTAGAGACCCAGTACTTC,CASSPTSRVETQYF
few,TRBV5-8,TRBD2,TRBJ2-1,TGTGCCAGCAGCCCTAGCGGGAGGAACTATGAGCAGTTCTTC,CASSPSGRNYEQFF
-,TRBV2,TRBD1,TRBJ2-3,TGTGCCAGCAGTTCTGAGACAGGGATCACAGATACGCAGTATTTT,CASSSETGITDTQYF
-,TRBV30,TRBD1,TRBJ2-1,TGTGCCTGGAGTACAAAGACAGGGGGCTTTTACAATGAGCAGTTCTTC,CAWSTKTGGFYNEQFF
once,TRBV6-4,-,TRBJ2-7,TGTGCCAGCAGTGACTCCTTTTTTGCGGGACCGTACGAGTGGCAGTACTTC,CASSDSFFAGPYEWQYF
-,TRBV5-1,-,TRBJ1-2,TGCGCCAGCAGCCCGGAGGGGTTAGCGGGCTACACCTTC,CASSPEGLAGYTF
once,TRBV5-1,TRBD1,TRBJ2-7,TGCGCCAGCAGGCCCGGGACAGGGGCCCACGAGCAGTACTTC,CASRPGTGAHEQYF
-,TRBV6-5,TRBD1,TRBJ1-2,TGTGCCAGCAGACCTCGACAGGGAGGCTATGGCTACACCTTC,CASRPRQGGYGYTF
-,TRBV5-8,-,TRBJ2-7,TGTGCCAGCAGCTTGGCCAGAGGAGGGGGGGACGAGCAGTACTTC,CASSLARGGGDEQYF
-,TRBV5-8,-,TRBJ2-7,TGTGCCACCTCAAGGCGGCAGTCCTACGAGCAGTACTTC,CATSRRQSYEQYF
-,TRBV7-6,-,TRBJ1-5,TGTGCCAGCAGCCCCCGAGAGGGGGAAAGCAATCAGCCCCAGCATTTT,CASSPREGESNQPQHF
-,TRBV11-3,-,TRBJ2-7,TGTGCCAGCAGCTTAGGGTTGCAGGGTGACGAGCAGTACTTC,CASSLGLQGDEQYF
-,TRBV7-9,TRBD1,TRBJ2-7,TGTGCCAGCAGCTTAACGCCGGGACAGGGCTACGAGCAGTACTTC,CASSLTPGQGYEQYF